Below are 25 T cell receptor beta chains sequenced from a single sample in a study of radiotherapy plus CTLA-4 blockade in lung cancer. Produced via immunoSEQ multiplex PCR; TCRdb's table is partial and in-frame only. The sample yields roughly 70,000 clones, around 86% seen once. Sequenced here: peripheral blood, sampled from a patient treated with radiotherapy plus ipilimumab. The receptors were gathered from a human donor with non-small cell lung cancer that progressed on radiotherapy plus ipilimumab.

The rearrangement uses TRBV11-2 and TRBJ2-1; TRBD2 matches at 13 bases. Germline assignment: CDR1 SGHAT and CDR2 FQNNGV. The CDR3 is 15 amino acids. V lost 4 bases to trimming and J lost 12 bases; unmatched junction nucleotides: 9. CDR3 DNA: TGTGCCAGCAGCTCCGGACGGACTAGCGGGAGAAGGCAGTTCTTC. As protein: CASSSGRTSGRRQFF.

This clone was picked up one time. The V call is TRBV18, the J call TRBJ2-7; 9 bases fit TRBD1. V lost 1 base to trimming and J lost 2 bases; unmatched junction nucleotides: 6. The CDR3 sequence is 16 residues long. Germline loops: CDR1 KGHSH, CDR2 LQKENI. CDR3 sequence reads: CASSPQGQGQAYEQYF. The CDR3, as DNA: TGTGCCAGCTCACCACAGGGACAGGGACAAGCCTACGAGCAGTACTTC.

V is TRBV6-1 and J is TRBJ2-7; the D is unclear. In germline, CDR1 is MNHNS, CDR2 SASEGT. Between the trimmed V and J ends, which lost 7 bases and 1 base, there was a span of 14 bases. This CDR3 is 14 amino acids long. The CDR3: CASMVLKASYEQYF. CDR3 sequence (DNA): TGTGCCAGCATGGTATTAAAGGCTTCCTACGAGCAGTACTTC.

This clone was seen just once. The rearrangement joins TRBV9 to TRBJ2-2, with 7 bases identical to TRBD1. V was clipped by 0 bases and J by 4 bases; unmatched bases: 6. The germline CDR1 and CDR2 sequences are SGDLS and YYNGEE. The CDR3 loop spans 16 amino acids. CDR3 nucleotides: TGTGCCAGCAGCGTAGAAGGGGGCTCAAGCACCGGGGAGCTGTTTTTT. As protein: CASSVEGGSSTGELFF.

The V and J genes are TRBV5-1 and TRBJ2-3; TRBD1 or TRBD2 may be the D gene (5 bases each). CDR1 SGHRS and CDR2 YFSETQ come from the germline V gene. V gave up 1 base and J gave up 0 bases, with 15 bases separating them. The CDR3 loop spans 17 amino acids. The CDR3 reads CASSLRARGPSTDTQYF. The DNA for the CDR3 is TGCGCCAGCAGCTTGAGGGCTAGGGGACCGAGCACAGATACGCAGTATTTT.

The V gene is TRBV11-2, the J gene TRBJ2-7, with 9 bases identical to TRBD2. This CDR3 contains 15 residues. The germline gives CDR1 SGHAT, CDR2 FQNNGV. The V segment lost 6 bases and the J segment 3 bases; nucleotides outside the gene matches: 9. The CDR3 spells CASRQGLASSYEQYF. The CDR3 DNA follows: TGTGCCAGCAGACAAGGACTAGCGTCGAGCTACGAGCAGTACTTC.

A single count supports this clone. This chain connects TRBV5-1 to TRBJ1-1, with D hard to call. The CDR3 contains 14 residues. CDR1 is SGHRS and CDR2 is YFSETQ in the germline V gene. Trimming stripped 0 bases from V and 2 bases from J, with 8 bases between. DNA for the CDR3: TGCGCCAGCAGCTTGGCGTCAGCAAACACTGAAGCTTTCTTT. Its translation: CASSLASANTEAFF.

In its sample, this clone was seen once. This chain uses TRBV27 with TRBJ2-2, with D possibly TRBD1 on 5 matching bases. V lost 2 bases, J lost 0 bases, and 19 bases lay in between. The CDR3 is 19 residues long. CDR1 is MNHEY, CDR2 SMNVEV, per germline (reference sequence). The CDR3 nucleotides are TGTGCCAGCAGTTTAGATTTCGTCAGGGTTCGTTCGAACACCGGGGAGCTGTTTTTT. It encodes CASSLDFVRVRSNTGELFF.

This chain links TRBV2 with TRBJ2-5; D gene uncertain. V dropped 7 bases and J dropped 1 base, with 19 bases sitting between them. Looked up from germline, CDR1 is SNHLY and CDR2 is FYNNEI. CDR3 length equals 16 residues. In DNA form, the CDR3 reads TGTGCCAGCACCGACCGCTCAGGTCCCGTCCAAGAGACCCAGTACTTC. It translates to CASTDRSGPVQETQYF. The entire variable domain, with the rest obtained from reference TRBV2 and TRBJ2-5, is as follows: EPEVTQTPSHQVTQMGQEVILRCVPISNHLYFYWYRQILGQKVEFLVSFYNNEISEKSEIFDDQFSVERPDGSNFTLKIRSTKLEDSAMYFCASTDRSGPVQETQYFGPGTRLLVL.

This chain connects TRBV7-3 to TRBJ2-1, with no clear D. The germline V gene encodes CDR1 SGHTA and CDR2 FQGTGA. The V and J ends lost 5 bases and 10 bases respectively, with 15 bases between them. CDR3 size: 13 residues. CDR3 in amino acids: CASSPHPGWEQFF. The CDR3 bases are TGTGCCAGCAGCCCACACCCAGGATGGGAGCAGTTCTTC.

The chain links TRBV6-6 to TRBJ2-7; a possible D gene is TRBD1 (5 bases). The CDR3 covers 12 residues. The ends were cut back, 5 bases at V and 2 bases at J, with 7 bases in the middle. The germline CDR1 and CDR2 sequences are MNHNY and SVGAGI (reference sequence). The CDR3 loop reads CASSDSTYEQYF. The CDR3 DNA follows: TGTGCCAGCAGTGACAGCACCTACGAGCAGTACTTC.

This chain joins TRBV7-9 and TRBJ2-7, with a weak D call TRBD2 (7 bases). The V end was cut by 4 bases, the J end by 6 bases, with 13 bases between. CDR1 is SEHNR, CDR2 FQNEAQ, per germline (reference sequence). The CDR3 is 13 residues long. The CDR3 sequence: CASSSWGGAEQYF. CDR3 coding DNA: TGTGCCAGCAGCTCGTGGGGGGGCGCCGAGCAGTACTTC.

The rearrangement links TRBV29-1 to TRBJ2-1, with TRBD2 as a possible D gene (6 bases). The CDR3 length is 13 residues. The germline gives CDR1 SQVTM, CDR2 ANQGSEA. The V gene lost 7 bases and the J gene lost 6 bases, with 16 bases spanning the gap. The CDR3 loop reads CSAKIPGGNEQFF. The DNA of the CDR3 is TGCAGCGCTAAAATCCCCGGGGGCAATGAGCAGTTCTTC.

The CDR3 coding sequence is TGTGCCAGCAGTTACTTTGGGGAGAACTATGGCTACACCTTC. Translating gives CASSYFGENYGYTF. The rearrangement joins TRBV6-6 to TRBJ1-2; the D is unclear. The V end was cut by 1 base, the J end by 2 bases, with 8 bases between. Germline V gives CDR1 MNHNY, CDR2 SVGAGI (reference sequence). The CDR3 covers 14 residues.

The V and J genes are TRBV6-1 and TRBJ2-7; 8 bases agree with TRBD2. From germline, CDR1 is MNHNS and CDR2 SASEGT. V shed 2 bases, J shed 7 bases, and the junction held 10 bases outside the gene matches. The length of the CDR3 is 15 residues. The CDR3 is CASSELGTRRAEQYF. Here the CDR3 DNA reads TGTGCCAGCAGTGAATTAGGGACTAGGAGGGCGGAGCAGTACTTC.

In DNA form, the CDR3 reads TGTGCCAGCAGCTTAGACATCACCGGGGAGCTGTTTTTT. This translates into CASSLDITGELFF. V usage is TRBV5-5 and J usage is TRBJ2-2, with D hard to call. Trimming took 2 bases from V and 4 from J, leaving 6 bases between them. Germline loops: CDR1 SGHKS, CDR2 YYEKEE (reference sequence). The CDR3 has 13 residues.

Written as DNA, the CDR3 is TGTGCCAGCACCCCCCGGGGGCCAACTAATGAAAAACTGTTTTTT. Translating it yields CASTPRGPTNEKLFF. The chain couples TRBV6-6 to TRBJ1-4; TRBD1 is a possible D gene (6 bases). Germline V gene data show CDR1 as MNHNY and CDR2 as SVGAGI (reference sequence). V lost 7 bases to trimming and J lost 0 bases, with 12 bases between them. The CDR3 covers 15 residues.

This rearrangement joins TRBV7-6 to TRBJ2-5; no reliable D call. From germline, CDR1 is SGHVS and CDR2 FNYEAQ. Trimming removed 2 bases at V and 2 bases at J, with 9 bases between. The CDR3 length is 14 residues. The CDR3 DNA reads TGTGCCAGCAGCTTATGGGAAAGACAAGAGACCCAGTACTTC. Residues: CASSLWERQETQYF.

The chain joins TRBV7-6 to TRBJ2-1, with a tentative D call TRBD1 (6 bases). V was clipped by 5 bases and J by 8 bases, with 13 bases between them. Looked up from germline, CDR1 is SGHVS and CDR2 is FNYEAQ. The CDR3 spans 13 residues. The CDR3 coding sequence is TGTGCCAGCAGCGCCCCAGGGGTTCATGAGCAGTTCTTC. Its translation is CASSAPGVHEQFF. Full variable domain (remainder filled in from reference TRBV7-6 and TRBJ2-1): GAGVSQSPRYKVTKRGQDVALRCDPISGHVSLYWYRQALGQGPEFLTYFNYEAQQDKSGLPNDRFSAERPEGSISTLTIQRTEQRDSAMYRCASSAPGVHEQFFGPGTRLTVL.

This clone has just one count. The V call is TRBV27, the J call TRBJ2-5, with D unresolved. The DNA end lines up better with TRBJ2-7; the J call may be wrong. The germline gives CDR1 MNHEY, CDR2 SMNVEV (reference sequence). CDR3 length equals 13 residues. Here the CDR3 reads CASSFTSSYEQYF. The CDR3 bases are TGTGCCAGCAGTTTCACGAGCTCCTACGAGCAGTACTTC.

CDR3 residues: CASSETPANHGGYTF. CDR3 in DNA: TGTGCCAGCAGTGAAACCCCCGCGAACCATGGCGGCTACACCTTC. The rearrangement joins TRBV6-1 to TRBJ1-2; D remains ambiguous. Trimming stripped 2 bases from V and 8 bases from J, with 18 bases between. Per germline, CDR1 MNHNS and CDR2 SASEGT. The CDR3 is 15 amino acids.

CDR3 protein: CASSEGGVGEPSTDTQYF. The CDR3 bases are TGCGCCAGCAGTGAGGGAGGTGTAGGGGAACCTAGCACAGATACGCAGTATTTT. The chain couples TRBV10-1 to TRBJ2-3, with D perhaps TRBD1 or TRBD2 (5 bases each). Germline CDR1 and CDR2: WNHNN and SYGVQD (reference sequence). The V and J ends lost 2 bases and 0 bases respectively, with 18 bases between them. The CDR3 extends over 18 amino acids.

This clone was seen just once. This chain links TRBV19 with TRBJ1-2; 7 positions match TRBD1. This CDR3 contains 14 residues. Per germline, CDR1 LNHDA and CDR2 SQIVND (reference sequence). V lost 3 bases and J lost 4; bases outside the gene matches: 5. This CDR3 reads CASSMMDRIYGYTF. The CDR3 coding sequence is TGTGCCAGTAGTATGATGGACAGGATCTATGGCTACACCTTC. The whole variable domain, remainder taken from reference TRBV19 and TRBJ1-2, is DGGITQSPKYLFRKEGQNVTLSCEQNLNHDAMYWYRQDPGQGLRLIYYSQIVNDFQKGDIAEGYSVSREKKESFPLTVTSAQKNPTAFYLCASSMMDRIYGYTFGSGTRLTVV.

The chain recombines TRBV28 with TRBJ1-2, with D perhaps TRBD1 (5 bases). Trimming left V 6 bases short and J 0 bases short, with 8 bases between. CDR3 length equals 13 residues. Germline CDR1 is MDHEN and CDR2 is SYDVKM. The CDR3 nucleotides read TGTGCCAGCAGAGACAGTTCTAACTATGGCTACACCTTC. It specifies CASRDSSNYGYTF.

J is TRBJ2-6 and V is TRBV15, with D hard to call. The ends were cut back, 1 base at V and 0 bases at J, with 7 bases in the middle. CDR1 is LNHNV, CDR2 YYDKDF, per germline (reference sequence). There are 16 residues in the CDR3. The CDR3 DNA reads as TGTGCCACCAGCAGAGGGCCCCGCTCTGGGGCCAACGTCCTGACTTTC. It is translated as CATSRGPRSGANVLTF.